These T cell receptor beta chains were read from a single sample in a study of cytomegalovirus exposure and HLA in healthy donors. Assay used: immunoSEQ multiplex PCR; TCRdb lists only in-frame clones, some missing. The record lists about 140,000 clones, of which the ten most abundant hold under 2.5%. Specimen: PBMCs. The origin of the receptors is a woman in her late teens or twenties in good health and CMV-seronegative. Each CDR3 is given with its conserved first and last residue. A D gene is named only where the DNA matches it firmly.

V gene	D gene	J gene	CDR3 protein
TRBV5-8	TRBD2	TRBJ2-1	CASSQDGTSGYNEQFF
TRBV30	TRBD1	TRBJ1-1	CAGDRAMNTEAFF
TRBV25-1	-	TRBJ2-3	CASTSRRDLTTDTQYF
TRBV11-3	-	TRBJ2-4	CASSWPQGLFNIQYF
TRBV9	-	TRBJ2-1	CASSLLGSGGSYNEQFF
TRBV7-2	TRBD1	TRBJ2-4	CASTHSGRGNIQYF
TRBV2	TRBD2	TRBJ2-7	CASRTGGSPEQYF
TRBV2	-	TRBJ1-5	CASSGNNQPQHF
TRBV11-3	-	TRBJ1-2	CASSLRGYGYTF
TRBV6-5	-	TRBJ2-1	CASSFGGGQLGEQFF
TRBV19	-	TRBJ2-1	CASSSYRGSYNEQFF
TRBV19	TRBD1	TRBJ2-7	CASSPTGTGGAYEQYF